This is a list of T cell receptor beta chains from one sample in a study of cytomegalovirus exposure and HLA in healthy donors. Some clones are missing from TCRdb's copy, which holds only in-frame ones; the method was immunoSEQ multiplex PCR. The table has 100,000 to 150,000 clones, around 72% seen once. Sequences were obtained from PBMCs. These receptors were obtained from a woman aged 40 to 55 in good health and CMV-seronegative. CDR3s include the opening cysteine and the closing phenylalanine or tryptophan. Each record gives: D gene, clone size, V gene, J gene, CDR3 DNA, CDR3 protein. D genes are given only for firm matches. For some rows the clone size is stated as once, few or many, or as a class when expanded; others skip it.

-	-	TRBV2	TRBJ2-1	TGTGCCAGCAGTGAATTTGGGCAGGGGCAGTTCTTC	CASSEFGQGQFF
-	-	TRBV27	TRBJ1-6	TGTGCCAGCTCTCACAGGGTTTATTCACCCCTCCACTTT	CASSHRVYSPLHF
-	few	TRBV28	TRBJ2-5	TGTGCCAGCAGTTTGGTTGGGGAGCAAGAGACCCAGTACTTC	CASSLVGEQETQYF
TRBD2	-	TRBV7-3	TRBJ2-2	TGTGCCAGCAGCCCCGGACTAGATTCGACCGGGGAGCTGTTTTTT	CASSPGLDSTGELFF
-	-	TRBV21-1	TRBJ1-1	TGTGCCAGCAGCAAAGAAAACCTCAGGGGAAGCACTGAAGCTTTCTTT	CASSKENLRGSTEAFF
TRBD1	-	TRBV30	TRBJ1-1	TGTGCCTGGGGGACAGGTAAGGGAGAAGCTTTCTTT	CAWGTGKGEAFF
-	once	TRBV7-7	TRBJ2-3	TGTGCCAGCAGTCCAACCAGGGCCGCAGATACGCAGTATTTT	CASSPTRAADTQYF
TRBD1	-	TRBV19	TRBJ2-5	TGTGCCAGTAGTAATACCAAGACAGGGGGCTTCAGGGCCCAGTACTTC	CASSNTKTGGFRAQYF
TRBD2	-	TRBV5-1	TRBJ2-3	TGCGCCAGCAGCTTGGACGGGAGGTACTCCCCAGATACGCAGTATTTT	CASSLDGRYSPDTQYF
-	few	TRBV2	TRBJ2-1	TGTGCCAGCCCCAACATCGGGGGCTCCTACAATGAGCAGTTCTTC	CASPNIGGSYNEQFF
-	-	TRBV5-4	TRBJ1-4	TGTGCCAGCAGCTTAGGCCGAGGTGAAAAACTGTTTTTT	CASSLGRGEKLFF
TRBD1	-	TRBV28	TRBJ1-4	TGTGCCAGCAGTTTATGGTCCTACCAGGGGGCTGGGGATGAAAAACTGTTTTTT	CASSLWSYQGAGDEKLFF
-	-	TRBV13	TRBJ1-2	TGTGCCAGCAGCTTCAGGGTAGACTATGGCTACACCTTC	CASSFRVDYGYTF